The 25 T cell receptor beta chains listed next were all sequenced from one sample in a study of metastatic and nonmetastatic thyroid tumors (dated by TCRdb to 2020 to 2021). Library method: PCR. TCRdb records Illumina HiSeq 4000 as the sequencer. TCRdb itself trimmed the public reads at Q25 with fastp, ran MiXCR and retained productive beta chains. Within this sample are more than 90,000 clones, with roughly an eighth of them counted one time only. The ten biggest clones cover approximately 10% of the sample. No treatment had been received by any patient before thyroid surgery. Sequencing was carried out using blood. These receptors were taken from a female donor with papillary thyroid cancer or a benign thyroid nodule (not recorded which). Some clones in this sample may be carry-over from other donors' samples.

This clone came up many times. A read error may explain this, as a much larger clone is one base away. Here the CDR3 DNA reads TGTGCCAGCAGCCAGGTCTGGGGGGGCGAGGGCACCGGGGAGCTGTTTTTT. Its protein is CASSQVWGGEGTGELFF. The chain has TRBV11-2 and TRBJ2-2; maybe TRBD2 (7 bases). Trimming cost V 5 bases and J 4 bases, with 20 bases left between them. Per germline, CDR1 SGHAT and CDR2 FQNNGV. This CDR3 comprises 17 residues. Combining the CDR3 with reference TRBV11-2 and TRBJ2-2 gives the whole variable domain EAGVAQSPRYKIIEKRQSVAFWCNPISGHATLYWYQQILGQGPKLLIQFQNNGVVDDSQLPKDRFSAERLKGVDSTLKIQPAKLEDSAVYLCASSQVWGGEGTGELFFGEGSRLTVL.

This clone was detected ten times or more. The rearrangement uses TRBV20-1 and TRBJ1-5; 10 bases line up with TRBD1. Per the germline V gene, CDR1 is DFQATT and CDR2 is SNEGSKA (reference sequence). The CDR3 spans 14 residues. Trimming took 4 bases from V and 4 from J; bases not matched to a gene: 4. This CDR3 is CSATRTGGNQPQHF. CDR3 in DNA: TGCAGTGCTACCCGGACAGGGGGAAATCAGCCCCAGCATTTT.

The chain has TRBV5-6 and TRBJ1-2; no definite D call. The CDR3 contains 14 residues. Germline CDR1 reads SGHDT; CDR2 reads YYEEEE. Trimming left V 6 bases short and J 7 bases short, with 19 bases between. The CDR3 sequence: CASTRNVQRAGYTF. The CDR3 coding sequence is TGTGCCAGCACCAGAAATGTCCAGCGTGCTGGCTACACCTTC.

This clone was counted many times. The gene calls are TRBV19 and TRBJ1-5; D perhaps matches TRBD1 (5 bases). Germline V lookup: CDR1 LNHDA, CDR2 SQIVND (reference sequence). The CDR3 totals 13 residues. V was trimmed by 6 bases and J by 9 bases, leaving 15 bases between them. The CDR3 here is CASRLGRQGPQHF. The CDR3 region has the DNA TGTGCCAGTAGGTTGGGACGCCAGGGGCCCCAGCATTTT.

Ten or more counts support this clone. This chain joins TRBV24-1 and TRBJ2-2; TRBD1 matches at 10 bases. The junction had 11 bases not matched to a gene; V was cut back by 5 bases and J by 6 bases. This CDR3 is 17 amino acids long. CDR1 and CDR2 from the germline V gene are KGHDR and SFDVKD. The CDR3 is CATSALSGTGVAGELFF. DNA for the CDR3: TGTGCCACCAGTGCCCTTAGCGGGACAGGGGTTGCCGGGGAGCTGTTTTTT.

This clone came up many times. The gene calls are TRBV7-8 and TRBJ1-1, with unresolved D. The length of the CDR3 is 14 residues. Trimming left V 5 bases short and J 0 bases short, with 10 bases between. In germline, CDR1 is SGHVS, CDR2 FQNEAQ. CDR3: CASSPVEMNTEAFF. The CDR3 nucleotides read TGTGCCAGCAGCCCAGTGGAAATGAACACTGAAGCTTTCTTT.

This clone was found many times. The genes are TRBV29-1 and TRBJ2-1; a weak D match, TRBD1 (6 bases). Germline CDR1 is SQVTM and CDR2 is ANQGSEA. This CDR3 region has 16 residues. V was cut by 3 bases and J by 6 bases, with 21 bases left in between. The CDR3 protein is CSVDREGEIYINEQFF. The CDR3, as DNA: TGCAGCGTTGACCGTGAGGGGGAGATATACATCAATGAGCAGTTCTTC.

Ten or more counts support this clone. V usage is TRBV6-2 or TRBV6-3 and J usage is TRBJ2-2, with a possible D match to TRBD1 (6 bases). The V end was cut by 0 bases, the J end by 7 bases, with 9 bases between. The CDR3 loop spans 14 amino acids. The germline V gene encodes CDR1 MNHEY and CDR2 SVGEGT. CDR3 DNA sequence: TGTGCCAGCAGTTACTCCCAGACAGGCGGGGAGCTGTTTTTT. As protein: CASSYSQTGGELFF.

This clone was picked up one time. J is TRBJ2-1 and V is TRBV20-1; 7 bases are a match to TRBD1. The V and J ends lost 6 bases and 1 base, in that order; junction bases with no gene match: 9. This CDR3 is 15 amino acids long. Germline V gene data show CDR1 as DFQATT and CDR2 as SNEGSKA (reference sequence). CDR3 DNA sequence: TGCAGTGCACAAGACAGGGTGTTGTCCTACAATGAGCAGTTCTTC. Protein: CSAQDRVLSYNEQFF.

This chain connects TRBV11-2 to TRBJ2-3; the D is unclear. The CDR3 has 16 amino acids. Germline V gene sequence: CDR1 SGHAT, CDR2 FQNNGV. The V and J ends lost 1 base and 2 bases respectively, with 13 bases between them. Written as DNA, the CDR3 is TGTGCCAGCAGCTTAGTGAGCGTAGCCTTCACAGATACGCAGTATTTT. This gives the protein CASSLVSVAFTDTQYF. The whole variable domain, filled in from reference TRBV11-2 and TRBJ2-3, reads EAGVAQSPRYKIIEKRQSVAFWCNPISGHATLYWYQQILGQGPKLLIQFQNNGVVDDSQLPKDRFSAERLKGVDSTLKIQPAKLEDSAVYLCASSLVSVAFTDTQYFGPGTRLTVL.

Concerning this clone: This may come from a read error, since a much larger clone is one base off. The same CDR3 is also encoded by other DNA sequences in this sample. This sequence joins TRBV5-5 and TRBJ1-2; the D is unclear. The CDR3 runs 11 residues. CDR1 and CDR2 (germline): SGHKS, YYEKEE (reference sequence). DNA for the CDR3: TGTGCCAGCAGCTTGGATCGAGGCTACACATTC. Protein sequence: CASSLDRGYTF.

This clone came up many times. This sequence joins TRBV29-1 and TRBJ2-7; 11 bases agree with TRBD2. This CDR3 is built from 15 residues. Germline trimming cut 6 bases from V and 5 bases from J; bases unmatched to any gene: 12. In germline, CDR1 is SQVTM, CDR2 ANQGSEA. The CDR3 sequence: CSVVSGRAHPHEQYF. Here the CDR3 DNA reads TGCAGCGTAGTTAGCGGGAGGGCCCATCCCCACGAGCAGTACTTC.

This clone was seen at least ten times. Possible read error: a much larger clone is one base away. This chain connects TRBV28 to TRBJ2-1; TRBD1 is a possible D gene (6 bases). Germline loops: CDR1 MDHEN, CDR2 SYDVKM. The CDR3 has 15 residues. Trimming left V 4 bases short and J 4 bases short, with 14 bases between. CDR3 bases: TGTGCCAGCAGTTACCAGGGGTCCTTATACAATGAGCAGTTCTTC. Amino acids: CASSYQGSLYNEQFF.

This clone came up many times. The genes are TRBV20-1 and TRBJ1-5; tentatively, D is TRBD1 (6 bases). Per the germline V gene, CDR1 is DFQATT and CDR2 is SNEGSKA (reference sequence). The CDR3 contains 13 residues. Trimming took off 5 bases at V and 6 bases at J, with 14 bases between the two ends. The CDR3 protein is CSALGGGGQPQHF. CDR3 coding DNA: TGCAGTGCTCTCGGGGGGGGCGGTCAGCCCCAGCATTTT.

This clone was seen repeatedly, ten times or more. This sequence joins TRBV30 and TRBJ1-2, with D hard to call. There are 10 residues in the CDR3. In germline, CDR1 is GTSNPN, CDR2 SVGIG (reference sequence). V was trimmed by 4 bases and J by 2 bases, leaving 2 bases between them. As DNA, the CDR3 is TGTGCCTGGACCAACTATGGCTACACCTTC. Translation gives CAWTNYGYTF.

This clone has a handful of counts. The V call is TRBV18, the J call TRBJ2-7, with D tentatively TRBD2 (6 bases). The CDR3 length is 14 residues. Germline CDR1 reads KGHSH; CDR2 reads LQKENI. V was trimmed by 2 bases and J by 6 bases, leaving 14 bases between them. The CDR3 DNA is TGTGCCAGCTCACCAAGTCCAGGGAGGTTCGAGCAGTACTTC. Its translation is CASSPSPGRFEQYF. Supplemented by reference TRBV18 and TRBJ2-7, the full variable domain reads NAGVMQNPRHLVRRRGQEARLRCSPMKGHSHVYWYRQLPEEGLKFMVYLQKENIIDESGMPKERFSAEFPKEGPSILRIQQVVRGDSAAYFCASSPSPGRFEQYFGPGTRLTVT.

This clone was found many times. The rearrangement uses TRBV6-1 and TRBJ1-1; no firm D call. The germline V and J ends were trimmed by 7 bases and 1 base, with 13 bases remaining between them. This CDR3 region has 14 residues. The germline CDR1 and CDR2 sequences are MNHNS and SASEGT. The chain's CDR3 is CASTSDHSNTEAFF. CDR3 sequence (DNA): TGTGCCAGCACCTCGGACCACTCGAACACTGAAGCTTTCTTT.

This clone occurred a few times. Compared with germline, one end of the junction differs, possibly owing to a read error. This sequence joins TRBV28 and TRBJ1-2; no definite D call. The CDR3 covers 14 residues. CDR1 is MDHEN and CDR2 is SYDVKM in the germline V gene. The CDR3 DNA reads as TGTGCCAGCAAAGCTCCAGGTCGAGACTATGGCCACACCTTC. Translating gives CASKAPGRDYGHTF.

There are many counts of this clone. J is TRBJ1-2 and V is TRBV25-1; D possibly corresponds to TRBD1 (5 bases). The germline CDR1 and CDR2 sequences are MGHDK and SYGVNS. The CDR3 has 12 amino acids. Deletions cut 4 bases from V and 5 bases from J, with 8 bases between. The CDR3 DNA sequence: TGTGCCAGCAGTGGGGGGATTTATGGCTACACCTTC. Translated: CASSGGIYGYTF.

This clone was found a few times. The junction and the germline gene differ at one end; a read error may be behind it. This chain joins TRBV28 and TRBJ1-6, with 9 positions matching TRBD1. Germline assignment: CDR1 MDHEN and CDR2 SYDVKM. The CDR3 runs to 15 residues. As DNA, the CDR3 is TGTGCCATCCGGACAGGGGCAGTTTATAATTCACCCATCCACTTT. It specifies CAIRTGAVYNSPIHF.

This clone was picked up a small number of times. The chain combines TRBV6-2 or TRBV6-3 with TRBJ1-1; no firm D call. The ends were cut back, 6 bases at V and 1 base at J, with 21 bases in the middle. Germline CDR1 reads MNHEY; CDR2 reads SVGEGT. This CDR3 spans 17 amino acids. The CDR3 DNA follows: TGTGCCAGCAGCCATATCTGGACGTCGTCAGGGAACACTGAAGCTTTCTTT. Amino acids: CASSHIWTSSGNTEAFF.

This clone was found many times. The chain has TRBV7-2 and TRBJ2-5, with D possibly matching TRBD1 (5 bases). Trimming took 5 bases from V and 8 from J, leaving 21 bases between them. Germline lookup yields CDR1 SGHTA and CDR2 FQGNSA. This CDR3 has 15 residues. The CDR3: CASSASPREWVTQYF. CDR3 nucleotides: TGTGCCAGCAGCGCGTCACCCAGGGAATGGGTAACCCAGTACTTC. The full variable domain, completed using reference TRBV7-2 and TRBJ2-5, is GAGVSQSPSNKVTEKGKDVELRCDPISGHTALYWYRQSLGQGLEFLIYFQGNSAPDKSGLPSDRFSAERTGGSVSTLTIQRTQQEDSAVYLCASSASPREWVTQYFGPGTRLLVL.

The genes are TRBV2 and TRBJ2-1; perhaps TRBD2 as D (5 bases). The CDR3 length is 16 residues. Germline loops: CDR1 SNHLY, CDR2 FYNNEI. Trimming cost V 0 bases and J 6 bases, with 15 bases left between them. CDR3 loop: CASSEAPGVLGNEQFF. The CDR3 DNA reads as TGTGCCAGCAGTGAAGCGCCCGGGGTTTTGGGCAATGAGCAGTTCTTC.

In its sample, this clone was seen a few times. The DNA of the CDR3 is TGTGCCAGCAGCGGCCTGAGGGGAGCCAGCACAGATACGCAGTATTTT. It translates to CASSGLRGASTDTQYF. The chain uses TRBV5-6 and TRBJ2-3, with D perhaps being TRBD1 or TRBD2 (5 bases each). Deletions cut 4 bases from V and 0 bases from J, with 15 bases between. Germline CDR1 and CDR2: SGHDT and YYEEEE. The CDR3 extends over 16 amino acids.

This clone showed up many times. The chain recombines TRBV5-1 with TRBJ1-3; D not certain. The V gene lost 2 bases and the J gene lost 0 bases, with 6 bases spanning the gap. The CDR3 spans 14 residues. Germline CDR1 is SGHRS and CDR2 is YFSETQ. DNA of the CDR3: TGCGCCAGCAGCTTCGGGAACTCTGGAAACACCATATATTTT. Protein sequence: CASSFGNSGNTIYF.